The 24 T cell receptor beta chains in this list originate from one sample, sequenced in a study of blood T cell repertoires in COVID-19. The data were produced by immunoSEQ multiplex PCR, yet TCRdb's version contains in-frame clones alone and is incomplete. The sample lists approximately 47,000 clones, about 83% occurring once. The sequenced sample consisted of peripheral blood. All receptors come from an older woman with acute or convalescent COVID-19.

The chain recombines TRBV21-1 with TRBJ1-1; the table gives TRBD1 as D, unverified against the DNA. TRBV21-1 is shown as a pseudogene. The CDR3 has 15 amino acids. CDR3 coding DNA: TGTGCCAGCAGCAATAGACAGGGGAGTTTTTTCGTGGCTTTCTTT. Protein: CASSNRQGSFFVAFF.

The rearrangement joins TRBV5-1 to TRBJ2-7; 11 bases match TRBD2. Per the germline V gene, CDR1 is SGHRS and CDR2 is YFSETQ. This CDR3 has 14 amino acids. After removal of 5 bases from V and 6 bases from J, the junction contained 7 bases not matched to a gene. CDR3 protein: CASSRLAGTSEQYF. The CDR3 nucleotides read TGCGCCAGCAGTAGACTAGCGGGAACCAGCGAGCAGTACTTC.

The chain employs TRBV5-1 and TRBJ1-4; unclear D gene. The CDR3 loop spans 16 amino acids. Germline V gene data show CDR1 as SGHRS and CDR2 as YFSETQ. V lost 2 bases to trimming and J lost 3 bases, with 14 bases between them. This CDR3 is CASSLSGGLANEKLFF. The CDR3 region has the DNA TGCGCCAGCAGCTTATCTGGCGGGCTTGCTAATGAAAAACTGTTTTTT. Full variable domain (rest looked up from reference TRBV5-1 and TRBJ1-4): KAGVTQTPRYLIKTRGQQVTLSCSPISGHRSVSWYQQTPGQGLQFLFEYFSETQRNKGNFPGRFSGRQFSNSRSEMNVSTLELGDSALYLCASSLSGGLANEKLFFGSGTQLSVL.

V usage is TRBV12-3 or TRBV12-4 and J usage is TRBJ1-4; D unresolved. The CDR3 contains 12 residues. V lost 7 bases and J 8 bases, leaving 11 bases between the germline ends. The CDR3 sequence: CASTTLGEKLFF. Written as DNA, the CDR3 is TGTGCCAGCACCACCCTAGGAGAAAAACTGTTTTTT.

This chain links TRBV28 with TRBJ2-7; D is perhaps TRBD2 (5 bases). Trimming took off 6 bases at V and 0 bases at J, with 12 bases between the two ends. The germline V gene encodes CDR1 MDHEN and CDR2 SYDVKM. The CDR3 totals 14 residues. In DNA, the CDR3 is TGTGCCAGCAGGACATTGGGGAGCTCCTACGAGCAGTACTTC. It yields the protein CASRTLGSSYEQYF.

The V and J genes are TRBV5-1 and TRBJ1-1; 9 nucleotides match TRBD1. This CDR3 is 17 amino acids long. The germline gives CDR1 SGHRS, CDR2 YFSETQ. J gave up 5 bases and V 1 base, and 12 bases lay outside the gene matches. CDR3 sequence reads: CASSLWDNGQGRTEAFF. DNA for the CDR3: TGCGCCAGCAGCTTGTGGGATAATGGACAGGGGAGAACTGAAGCTTTCTTT.

As regards this clone: This CDR3 is also generated by other DNA sequences in the sample. The chain couples TRBV5-1 to TRBJ1-6; TRBD1 aligns across 7 bases. J was trimmed by 5 bases and V by 0 bases; bases with no gene match: 5. CDR3 size: 16 residues. In germline, CDR1 is SGHRS, CDR2 YFSETQ. In DNA, the CDR3 is TGCGCCAGCAGCTTGGCACCGACAGGGAATAATTCACCCCTCCACTTT. Its protein product is CASSLAPTGNNSPLHF.

V gene TRBV3-1 (or the pseudogene TRBV3-2) combines with J gene TRBJ2-7; TRBD1 is a possible D gene (5 bases). CDR1 and CDR2 from the germline V gene are LGHDT and YNNKEL (reference sequence). The CDR3 has 12 amino acids. V lost 4 bases and J lost 7, with 11 bases in between. CDR3 bases: TGTGCCAGCAGCCGACTGCGACAGGAGCAGTACTTC. Protein sequence: CASSRLRQEQYF.

The chain combines TRBV28 with TRBJ2-5; perhaps TRBD2 as D (6 bases). There are 12 residues in the CDR3. The V end lost 6 bases, the J end lost 5 bases, and 10 bases lay between the germline ends. Per germline, CDR1 MDHEN and CDR2 SYDVKM. The CDR3 DNA reads as TGTGCCAGCAGCGGGGGTCTGGAGACCCAGTACTTC. Amino acids: CASSGGLETQYF.

The count of this clone is one. This chain connects TRBV19 to TRBJ1-5, with D possibly being TRBD1 (5 bases). V lost 6 bases and J lost 0, with 12 bases in between. Germline V gives CDR1 LNHDA, CDR2 SQIVND (reference sequence). The CDR3 is made up of 15 amino acids. The CDR3 reads CASSRQPNSNQPQHF. In DNA, the CDR3 is TGTGCCAGTAGCAGACAGCCGAATAGCAATCAGCCCCAGCATTTT.

The chain joins TRBV5-5 to TRBJ1-2, with 8 positions matching TRBD1. The CDR3 has 15 residues. The J segment lost 4 bases and the V segment lost 4 bases, leaving 9 bases of the junction unmatched. Germline V gives CDR1 SGHKS, CDR2 YYEKEE (reference sequence). In DNA form, the CDR3 reads TGTGCCAGCAGCCCGACAGGGGCATTGGTCTATGGCTACACCTTC. Amino acids: CASSPTGALVYGYTF.

This chain uses TRBV7-2 with TRBJ2-5, with 7 bases identical to TRBD1. Trimming at V came to 5 bases and at J to 5 bases, leaving 8 bases not matched to a gene. The CDR3 runs to 14 residues. Looked up from germline, CDR1 is SGHTA and CDR2 is FQGNSA. In DNA, the CDR3 is TGTGCCAGCAGCAAAGGGACAGCCCTTGAGACCCAGTACTTC. Translated, it gives CASSKGTALETQYF. Full variable domain (rest looked up from reference TRBV7-2 and TRBJ2-5): GAGVSQSPSNKVTEKGKDVELRCDPISGHTALYWYRQSLGQGLEFLIYFQGNSAPDKSGLPSDRFSAERTGGSVSTLTIQRTQQEDSAVYLCASSKGTALETQYFGPGTRLLVL.

The chain combines TRBV10-3 with TRBJ1-4, with D unresolved. Trimming cost V 10 bases and J 0 bases, with 12 bases left between them. There are 14 residues in the CDR3. Germline-derived CDR1 and CDR2 are ENHRY and SYGVKD. The CDR3 protein is CATHPTATNEKLFF. CDR3 nucleotide sequence: TGTGCCACCCACCCGACTGCAACTAATGAAAAACTGTTTTTT.

The chain combines TRBV9 with TRBJ1-2, with 9 bases fitting TRBD1. Trimming took 4 bases from V and 4 from J; bases not matched to a gene: 2. Germline assignment: CDR1 SGDLS and CDR2 YYNGEE. The length of the CDR3 is 13 residues. In DNA, the CDR3 is TGTGCCAGCAGCCAACAGGGGGCCTATGGCTACACCTTC. Protein sequence: CASSQQGAYGYTF.

This clone was picked up one time. J is TRBJ1-1 and V is TRBV5-1; 7 nucleotides align to TRBD1. CDR1 is SGHRS and CDR2 is YFSETQ in the germline V gene. The length of the CDR3 is 15 residues. V was clipped by 3 bases and J by 8 bases; unmatched bases: 13. CDR3 nucleotide sequence: TGCGCCAGCAGCTCCAGTTCCGGGACAGCCCCCGAAGCTTTCTTT. Its protein product is CASSSSSGTAPEAFF.

In DNA form, the CDR3 reads TGTGCCAGCAGCTTGGAAGGGGTCCTGGAGCAGTACTTC. Residues: CASSLEGVLEQYF. The chain joins TRBV5-4 to TRBJ2-7; possibly TRBD1 for D (5 bases). Germline lookup yields CDR1 SGHNT and CDR2 YYREEE (reference sequence). The CDR3 sequence is 13 residues long. The germline V and J ends were trimmed by 0 bases and 7 bases, with 11 bases remaining between them.

This clone was observed a single time. This chain connects TRBV4-1 to TRBJ1-1, with a tentative D call TRBD1 (6 bases). The CDR3 has 16 residues. Germline V gives CDR1 MGHRA, CDR2 YSYEKL. With 4 bases removed from V and 5 bases from J, the gap between germline ends came to 20 bases. DNA for the CDR3: TGCGCCAGCAGCCCCGGGGGGGGGCGAGTATATACTGAAGCTTTCTTT. Amino acid sequence: CASSPGGGRVYTEAFF.

This clone is a singleton in its sample. The rearrangement uses TRBV15 and TRBJ1-1; 9 nucleotides match TRBD1. From germline, CDR1 is LNHNV and CDR2 YYDKDF (reference sequence). V shed 2 bases, J shed 2 bases, and the junction held 6 bases outside the gene matches. This CDR3 is 16 amino acids long. The CDR3 DNA follows: TGTGCCACCAGCAGACCCCTGGGACAGGGTAACACTGAAGCTTTCTTT. Translation gives CATSRPLGQGNTEAFF.

This chain joins TRBV12-5 and TRBJ2-1; possibly TRBD2 for D (5 bases). Deletions cut 4 bases from V and 7 bases from J, with 17 bases between. The germline V gene encodes CDR1 LGHNT and CDR2 FRNRAP. The CDR3 spans 15 residues. CDR3 protein: CASGSGVTLGNEQFF. Written as DNA, the CDR3 is TGTGCTAGTGGTTCCGGGGTAACCTTAGGAAATGAGCAGTTCTTC.

The genes are TRBV2 and TRBJ1-2; 9 bases agree with TRBD1. V was pared by 4 bases and J by 9 bases, with 6 bases of the junction left unmatched. CDR3 length: 13 residues. The germline V gene has CDR1 SNHLY and CDR2 FYNNEI. The CDR3 protein is CASSGETGGSYTF. The CDR3 DNA reads TGTGCCAGCAGTGGGGAGACAGGGGGTAGCTACACCTTC.

The chain employs TRBV28 and TRBJ1-1; 8 bases map to TRBD1. V shed 5 bases, J shed 1 base, and the junction held 6 bases outside the gene matches. The CDR3 spans 15 residues. From germline, CDR1 is MDHEN and CDR2 SYDVKM. The CDR3 here is CASSIPTGGNTEAFF. CDR3 coding DNA: TGTGCCAGCAGTATTCCCACAGGGGGGAACACTGAAGCTTTCTTT.

This chain uses TRBV5-1 with TRBJ2-1; TRBD2 agrees at 11 bases. The CDR3 loop spans 15 amino acids. Germline assignment: CDR1 SGHRS and CDR2 YFSETQ. J was trimmed by 8 bases and V by 3 bases; bases with no gene match: 7. The CDR3 DNA reads as TGCGCCAGCAGCTGGGCTAGCGGGGGGAGCGATGAGCAGTTCTTC. It is translated as CASSWASGGSDEQFF.

The CDR3 loop is CASSPTSGPGDVFF. CDR3 coding DNA: TGTGCCAGCAGTCCGACTAGCGGGCCGGGTGATGTGTTTTTT. The chain joins TRBV7-9 to TRBJ2-2; 10 nucleotides agree with TRBD2. CDR1 SEHNR and CDR2 FQNEAQ come from the germline V gene (reference sequence). With V trimmed by 6 bases and J by 15 bases, 13 bases remained unmatched. The CDR3 loop spans 14 amino acids.

The chain combines TRBV21-1 with TRBJ1-2; the D call TRBD1 from the table was never checked on the DNA. TRBV21-1 represents a pseudogene. This CDR3 contains 14 residues. The CDR3 sequence is CASSDRGFWYGYTF. The CDR3 bases are TGTGCCAGCAGCGACAGGGGATTCTGGTATGGCTACACCTTC.